This T cell receptor (beta chain) was documented in a study of T cell responses to AZD1222 COVID-19 vaccine. CDR1 is KGHSH and CDR2 is LQKENI in the germline V gene. After removal of 3 bases from V and 4 bases from J, the junction contained 15 bases not matched to a gene. The CDR3 covers 17 residues. Clones were sequenced by immunoSEQ multiplex PCR, and TCRdb holds only the in-frame ones, with some missing. In the table there are roughly 150,000 clones, 91% of which are singletons. This TCR was recovered from an adult in good health. The sample consisted of peripheral blood, taken on day 0 of AZD1222 vaccination. This rearrangement joins TRBV18 to TRBJ2-7; 7 nucleotides match TRBD2. CDR3 residues: CASSPPRQASGSYEQYF. The CDR3, as DNA: TGTGCCAGCTCACCGCCACGGCAGGCTAGCGGATCTTACGAGCAGTACTTC.